The 30 T cell receptor beta chains listed next were all sequenced from one sample in a study of blood T cell repertoires in COVID-19 (dated by TCRdb to about 2020). Libraries came from the immunoSEQ multiplex PCR assay. TCRdb holds this immuneACCESS table with in-frame rearrangements only. Some clones are missing; in checked studies, unresolved V genes explain under half, and the rest has no known cause. The sample has 55,000 to 80,000 clones on record, roughly 84% of them singletons. Of the sample, over 20% falls within the top ten clones. The sequenced sample was peripheral blood. The receptors were gathered from a woman of 80 years or more with active or convalescent COVID-19.

V usage is TRBV6-5 and J usage is TRBJ2-2, with 12 nucleotides matching TRBD2. Germline V lookup: CDR1 MNHEY, CDR2 SVGAGI. The CDR3 spans 15 residues. With V trimmed by 6 bases and J by 5 bases, 4 bases remained unmatched. The CDR3 region is CASRIGTSGTGELFF. CDR3 nucleotides: TGTGCCAGCAGGATCGGGACTAGCGGGACCGGGGAGCTGTTTTTT.

Written as DNA, the CDR3 is TGTGCCAGCAGCGTAGGTGCAGCGGGGGGGATCGCAGATACGCAGTATTTT. This gives the protein CASSVGAAGGIADTQYF. The chain employs TRBV9 and TRBJ2-3, with 10 bases fitting TRBD2. The J segment lost 4 bases and the V segment lost 0 bases, leaving 8 bases of the junction unmatched. CDR3 length: 17 amino acids. Germline V gives CDR1 SGDLS, CDR2 YYNGEE.

The V and J genes are TRBV3-1 (or the pseudogene TRBV3-2) and TRBJ2-5, with 7 positions matching TRBD1. CDR1 is LGHDT, CDR2 YNNKEL, per germline (reference sequence). With V trimmed by 4 bases and J by 5 bases, 10 bases remained unmatched. This CDR3 has 15 amino acids. The CDR3 here is CASSLRQGVGETQYF. The CDR3 nucleotides are TGTGCCAGCAGCCTCCGACAGGGAGTTGGGGAGACCCAGTACTTC.

This sequence joins TRBV27 and TRBJ1-4; D is perhaps TRBD1 (5 bases). The CDR3 has 13 residues. Germline V gives CDR1 MNHEY, CDR2 SMNVEV (reference sequence). V lost 6 bases and J 7 bases, leaving 12 bases between the germline ends. As DNA, the CDR3 is TGTGCCAGCAGCCAGTCGGGGGGTGAAAAACTGTTTTTT. It codes for CASSQSGGEKLFF.

J is TRBJ2-2 and V is TRBV5-4; D is unclear. The V end was cut by 0 bases, the J end by 2 bases, with 8 bases between. CDR1 is SGHNT, CDR2 YYREEE, per germline (reference sequence). CDR3 length equals 15 residues. CDR3 region: CASSLATANTGELFF. The DNA of the CDR3 is TGTGCCAGCAGCTTGGCTACAGCTAACACCGGGGAGCTGTTTTTT.

A single count supports this clone. The chain is built from TRBV9 and TRBJ2-7; perhaps TRBD1 as D (5 bases). The germline V gene encodes CDR1 SGDLS and CDR2 YYNGEE. Trimming took 0 bases from V and 4 from J, leaving 11 bases between them. There are 14 residues in the CDR3. In DNA, the CDR3 is TGTGCCAGCAGCGTAGAACAGGTCAATTACGAGCAGTACTTC. This translates into CASSVEQVNYEQYF.

The genes are TRBV11-2 and TRBJ1-2; D is perhaps TRBD1 (5 bases). The V and J ends lost 5 bases and 6 bases respectively, with 10 bases between them. The CDR3 is 12 amino acids. The germline gives CDR1 SGHAT, CDR2 FQNNGV. The CDR3 is CASSLEGDGYTF. CDR3 bases: TGTGCCAGCAGCCTCGAAGGGGATGGCTACACCTTC.

The CDR3 DNA sequence: TGCGCCAGCAGCCCCCTGACAGGGGGCACTGGAAACACCATATATTTT. Its protein is CASSPLTGGTGNTIYF. This chain joins TRBV5-1 and TRBJ1-3; 10 positions match TRBD1. With 4 bases clipped from V and 2 bases from J, the junction kept 6 bases outside the gene matches. Per germline, CDR1 SGHRS and CDR2 YFSETQ. The CDR3 is 16 residues long.

The chain uses TRBV2 and TRBJ1-5; the match to TRBD1 covers 7 bases. V lost 6 bases to trimming and J lost 0 bases; unmatched junction nucleotides: 11. Germline V lookup: CDR1 SNHLY, CDR2 FYNNEI. The CDR3 has 17 amino acids. CDR3 DNA: TGTGCCAGCAGGGTAGGGTGGGGGACAGTTAGCAATCAGCCCCAGCATTTT. Translated: CASRVGWGTVSNQPQHF.

This chain links TRBV6-5 with TRBJ2-7, with D hard to call. The germline V and J ends were trimmed by 4 bases and 2 bases, with 3 bases remaining between them. CDR1 is MNHEY and CDR2 is SVGAGI in the germline V gene. CDR3 length: 11 amino acids. The CDR3 coding sequence is TGTGCCAGCAGTTCCACCTACGAGCAGTACTTC. Translating gives CASSSTYEQYF.

The J gene is TRBJ1-3, the V gene TRBV11-3; D unclear. CDR3 length: 14 amino acids. In germline, CDR1 is SGHNT, CDR2 YENEEA. Trimming removed 4 bases from V and 9 bases from J, with 16 bases in between. The CDR3 DNA reads as TGTGCCAGCAGCTCTCACCCGACTTCGGCCACCATATATTTT. Its translation: CASSSHPTSATIYF.

This chain links TRBV4-1 with TRBJ1-3, with a weak D call TRBD1 (5 bases). Germline assignment: CDR1 MGHRA and CDR2 YSYEKL. The CDR3 runs to 15 residues. Trimming took 5 bases from V and 2 from J, leaving 13 bases between them. CDR3 region: CASSGGVEAGNTIYF. The CDR3 DNA is TGCGCCAGCAGCGGGGGGGTAGAGGCTGGAAACACCATATATTTT.

This clone has a count of ten or more. Other nucleotide sequences from this sample produce the same CDR3. The chain joins TRBV7-6 to TRBJ1-2; D call uncertain. V lost 5 bases, J lost 4 bases, and 11 bases lay in between. Germline-derived CDR1 and CDR2 are SGHVS and FNYEAQ. The CDR3 runs to 13 residues. CDR3 residues: CASSRGLTYGYTF. DNA of the CDR3: TGTGCCAGCAGCCGAGGGTTGACCTATGGCTACACCTTC.

The rearrangement links TRBV19 to TRBJ2-7, with TRBD1 matching 11 bases. V gave up 9 bases and J gave up 3 bases; unmatched junction bases: 1. This CDR3 comprises 12 residues. Germline loops: CDR1 LNHDA, CDR2 SQIVND (reference sequence). Here the CDR3 DNA reads TGTGCCAGGGACAGGGGGCTCTACGAGCAGTACTTC. This encodes CARDRGLYEQYF.

The chain has TRBV20-1 and TRBJ2-1; TRBD2 might be the D (5 bases). From germline, CDR1 is DFQATT and CDR2 SNEGSKA (reference sequence). The CDR3 length is 16 residues. Trimming stripped 3 bases from V and 2 bases from J, with 17 bases between. CDR3: CSASPQAGRTYNEQFF. The CDR3 DNA reads as TGCAGTGCTAGTCCCCAAGCTGGGAGAACCTACAATGAGCAGTTCTTC.

The rearrangement joins TRBV7-9 to TRBJ1-1; tentatively, D is TRBD1 (6 bases). Germline assignment: CDR1 SEHNR and CDR2 FQNEAQ (reference sequence). The CDR3 extends over 16 amino acids. Trimming stripped 1 base from V and 6 bases from J, with 18 bases between. The CDR3 here is CASSLGAGAPKAEAFF. DNA of the CDR3: TGTGCCAGCAGCTTAGGGGCAGGGGCCCCCAAGGCTGAAGCTTTCTTT.

The chain is built from TRBV7-9 and TRBJ1-2; D not certain. The V and J ends lost 6 bases and 6 bases respectively, with 14 bases between them. The length of the CDR3 is 13 residues. Germline V gives CDR1 SEHNR, CDR2 FQNEAQ (reference sequence). This chain's CDR3 is CASSFFPRNGYTF. CDR3 nucleotide sequence: TGTGCCAGCAGTTTCTTCCCCAGAAATGGCTACACCTTC. Supplemented by reference TRBV7-9 and TRBJ1-2, the full variable domain reads DTGVSQNPRHKITKRGQNVTFRCDPISEHNRLYWYRQTLGQGPEFLTYFQNEAQLEKSRLLSDRFSAERPKGSFSTLEIQRTEQGDSAMYLCASSFFPRNGYTFGSGTRLTVV.

V gene TRBV2 combines with J gene TRBJ1-5; D remains unclear. V was clipped by 2 bases and J by 7 bases, with 6 bases between them. There are 12 residues in the CDR3. The V gene's germline CDR1 is SNHLY and CDR2 FYNNEI. The CDR3 sequence: CASSENGQPQHF. The CDR3 nucleotides are TGTGCCAGCAGTGAAAACGGGCAGCCCCAGCATTTT.

The sample holds one count of this clone. This chain joins TRBV18 and TRBJ2-3; 10 bases match TRBD2. Germline V gene lookup returns CDR1 KGHSH and CDR2 LQKENI. The CDR3 consists of 15 residues. Trimming at V came to 6 bases and at J to 6 bases, leaving 9 bases not matched to a gene. CDR3 sequence (DNA): TGTGCCAGCTCGCCTACTAGCGGGGATTTGGATACGCAGTATTTT. It specifies CASSPTSGDLDTQYF.

This chain connects TRBV5-1 to TRBJ2-3, with 7 bases fitting TRBD1. Germline assignment: CDR1 SGHRS and CDR2 YFSETQ. The CDR3 totals 15 residues. J gave up 3 bases and V 1 base, and 5 bases lay outside the gene matches. The CDR3 coding sequence is TGCGCCAGCAGCTTGCCTAGGGGGCAAACAGATACGCAGTATTTT. As protein: CASSLPRGQTDTQYF.

The rearrangement uses TRBV5-8 and TRBJ2-1; D perhaps matches TRBD2 (6 bases). This CDR3 region has 17 residues. V was cut by 0 bases and J by 2 bases, with 15 bases left in between. Per germline, CDR1 SGHTS and CDR2 YDEGEE. Here the CDR3 reads CASSLETGRGAYNEQFF. The CDR3 DNA sequence: TGTGCCAGCAGCTTGGAAACGGGGCGGGGAGCCTACAATGAGCAGTTCTTC.

The V gene is TRBV3-1 (or the pseudogene TRBV3-2), the J gene TRBJ2-7, with a weak D call TRBD1 (5 bases). The CDR3 extends over 14 amino acids. Per the germline V gene, CDR1 is LGHDT and CDR2 is YNNKEL (reference sequence). The germline V and J ends were trimmed by 1 base and 3 bases, with 10 bases remaining between them. The CDR3 coding sequence is TGTGCCAGCAGCCAAGGGGGCGCCCTCTACGAGCAGTACTTC. Protein: CASSQGGALYEQYF.

J is TRBJ2-7 and V is TRBV7-2; 9 nucleotides agree with TRBD2. This CDR3 contains 12 residues. Per germline, CDR1 SGHTA and CDR2 FQGNSA. CDR3 amino acids: CVPSGASYEQYF. The CDR3 DNA reads as TGTGTCCCTAGCGGGGCTTCCTACGAGCAGTACTTC. Using reference TRBV7-2 and TRBJ2-7 for the parts outside the CDR3, the full variable domain is GAGVSQSPSNKVTEKGKDVELRCDPISGHTALYWYRQSLGQGLEFLIYFQGNSAPDKSGLPSDRFSAERTGGSVSTLTIQRTQQEDSAVYLCVPSGASYEQYFGPGTRLTVT.

The chain is built from TRBV5-8 and TRBJ1-1; D is ambiguous. The germline V gene encodes CDR1 SGHTS and CDR2 YDEGEE. V lost 0 bases and J lost 3, with 9 bases in between. The CDR3 contains 14 residues. Here the CDR3 reads CASSLDSWDTEAFF. The CDR3 nucleotides are TGTGCCAGCAGCTTGGACAGCTGGGACACTGAAGCTTTCTTT.

As regards this clone: This sample includes further DNA sequences coding for the same CDR3. The rearrangement uses TRBV5-1 and TRBJ2-7; D is possibly TRBD1 (6 bases). The ends were cut back, 0 bases at V and 0 bases at J, with 10 bases in the middle. The length of the CDR3 is 15 residues. Germline CDR1 and CDR2: SGHRS and YFSETQ. Here the CDR3 reads CASSLALDSSYEQYF. CDR3 sequence (DNA): TGCGCCAGCAGCTTGGCCCTGGACAGCTCCTACGAGCAGTACTTC.

The V and J genes are TRBV3-1 (or the pseudogene TRBV3-2) and TRBJ1-3; D remains unclear. CDR3 size: 15 residues. V dropped 0 bases and J dropped 2 bases, with 8 bases sitting between them. CDR1 LGHDT and CDR2 YNNKEL come from the germline V gene (reference sequence). The CDR3 nucleotides are TGTGCCAGCAGCCAAGATGTGGCAGCTGGAAACACCATATATTTT. It translates to CASSQDVAAGNTIYF.

CDR3 region: CASSVRQGSFGYTF. As DNA, the CDR3 is TGTGCCAGCAGTGTCCGACAGGGGTCGTTTGGCTACACCTTC. This rearrangement joins TRBV27 to TRBJ1-2; TRBD1 matches at 8 bases. CDR1 and CDR2 (germline): MNHEY, SMNVEV (reference sequence). V lost 5 bases, J lost 7 bases, and 9 bases stayed unmatched. This CDR3 comprises 14 residues.

This clone showed up just once. The V call is TRBV19, the J call TRBJ1-4, with D possibly matching TRBD1 (5 bases). In germline, CDR1 is LNHDA, CDR2 SQIVND (reference sequence). Trimming shortened V by 8 bases and J by 0 bases, and 25 bases separated the two germline ends. CDR3 length: 19 amino acids. Here the CDR3 reads CASRPLDRSFSTTNEKLFF. CDR3 sequence (DNA): TGTGCCAGTCGGCCTCTTGACAGATCCTTTTCGACAACTAATGAAAAACTGTTTTTT.

The chain carries TRBV10-3 and TRBJ2-5; 9 positions agree with TRBD2. The CDR3 contains 15 residues. CDR1 and CDR2 (germline): ENHRY, SYGVKD. Trimming at V came to 3 bases and at J to 2 bases, leaving 4 bases not matched to a gene. CDR3 DNA: TGTGCCATCAGTGACAGGACTAGCGCACAAGAGACCCAGTACTTC. It codes for CAISDRTSAQETQYF.

The chain uses TRBV10-3 and TRBJ1-5; D remains unclear. In germline, CDR1 is ENHRY, CDR2 SYGVKD. This CDR3 contains 14 residues. Trimming left V 2 bases short and J 6 bases short, with 11 bases between. Written as DNA, the CDR3 is TGTGCCATCAGTGAGAAAGTCCGCGGTCAGCCCCAGCATTTT. Protein: CAISEKVRGQPQHF.